Below, 18 T cell receptor beta chains from the same sample are listed, as sequenced in a study of beta chain features in type 1 diabetes. The study, taken as a whole, reports: Patients with Type 1 diabetes showed moderately but significantly shorter TCRB CDR3s in all four CD4+ subsets.

What these receptors recognize is not known. Sequenced material consisted of expressed TCRB transcripts (all of the isolated RNA was reverse transcribed). Assay: immunoSEQ multiplex PCR; the TCRdb copy retains only in-frame clones and omits some. Of some 350,000 clones listed, 13% are singletons. The sample comprised naive CD4+ T cells from blood. These TCRs come from a woman aged 18-30 years with type 1 diabetes.

This clone was detected only a few times. The chain uses TRBV29-1 and TRBJ1-1; possible D gene TRBD1, 5 bases. The CDR3 spans 13 residues. Germline V lookup: CDR1 SQVTM, CDR2 ANQGSEA. CDR3 in DNA: TGCGGCGGGGCCGGGACTGGGAACACTGAAGCTTTCTTT. This codes for CGGAGTGNTEAFF.

This clone was detected a few times. The rearrangement uses TRBV11-2 and TRBJ2-2, with D perhaps TRBD2 (5 bases). Germline CDR1 SGHAT, CDR2 FQNNGV. The ends were cut back, 3 bases at V and 4 bases at J, with 12 bases in the middle. The CDR3 is made up of 15 amino acids. CDR3 sequence: CASSFRTSGTGELFF. The CDR3 DNA is TGTGCCAGCAGCTTTCGTACTAGTGGCACCGGGGAGCTGTTTTTT.

The rearrangement links TRBV7-7 to TRBJ2-1; 7 bases are shared with TRBD2. From germline, CDR1 is SSHAT and CDR2 FNYEAQ (reference sequence). This CDR3 region has 16 residues. V lost 5 bases to trimming and J lost 0 bases; unmatched junction nucleotides: 7. CDR3 nucleotides: TGTGCCAGCAGCAAAGACACTAGCGCCTCCTACAATGAGCAGTTCTTC. Translation gives CASSKDTSASYNEQFF. The variable domain in full, with the rest retrieved from reference TRBV7-7 and TRBJ2-1, is GAGVSQSPRYKVTKRGQDVTLRCDPISSHATLYWYQQALGQGPEFLTYFNYEAQPDKSGLPSDRFSAERPEGSISTLTIQRTEQRDSAMYRCASSKDTSASYNEQFFGPGTRLTVL.

The rearrangement links TRBV15 to TRBJ1-5, with unresolved D. The CDR3 is made up of 14 amino acids. With 0 bases removed from V and 4 bases from J, the gap between germline ends came to 7 bases. Germline V gene data show CDR1 as LNHNV and CDR2 as YYDKDF (reference sequence). The CDR3 DNA reads TGTGCCACCAGCAGAGATCCCGGGAATCAGCCCCAGCATTTT. Translating gives CATSRDPGNQPQHF.

V usage is TRBV30 and J usage is TRBJ2-1; 9 bases map to TRBD2. Germline loops: CDR1 GTSNPN, CDR2 SVGIG (reference sequence). This CDR3 region has 16 residues. J was trimmed by 5 bases and V by 0 bases; bases with no gene match: 8. The CDR3 bases are TGTGCCTGGAGTGTATCGAGCGGGAGGATCCACAATGAGCAGTTCTTC. Its protein is CAWSVSSGRIHNEQFF.

This chain connects TRBV11-3 to TRBJ2-7; possibly TRBD2 for D (6 bases). The V gene's germline CDR1 is SGHNT and CDR2 YENEEA. V gave up 4 bases and J gave up 3 bases, with 13 bases separating them. CDR3 length: 14 residues. The CDR3 region is CASSSGSSGYEQYV. In nucleotides, the CDR3 is TGTGCCAGCAGCTCAGGGAGTAGCGGCTACGAGCAGTACGTC.

This clone was detected a few times. The chain couples TRBV7-8 to TRBJ1-2; no reliable D call. Germline V gene sequence: CDR1 SGHVS, CDR2 FQNEAQ. Trimming stripped 1 base from V and 8 bases from J, with 14 bases between. The CDR3 has 14 amino acids. CDR3 DNA: TGTGCCAGCAGCTTAGTACGTGTGGGCGCGGGCTACACCTTC. Residues: CASSLVRVGAGYTF.

The chain recombines TRBV7-2 with TRBJ1-2; possible D gene TRBD1, 6 bases. The V and J ends lost 2 bases and 13 bases respectively, with 11 bases between them. The CDR3 runs 11 residues. Germline CDR1 is SGHTA and CDR2 is FQGNSA. The CDR3 region has the DNA TGTGCCAGCAGCTTACAGGGGAAAATCACCTTC. Translating it yields CASSLQGKITF.

The rearrangement uses TRBV9 and TRBJ2-1; TRBD2 matches at 9 bases. The J segment lost 5 bases and the V segment lost 2 bases, leaving 2 bases of the junction unmatched. There are 14 residues in the CDR3. Germline V gene data show CDR1 as SGDLS and CDR2 as YYNGEE. CDR3 sequence reads: CASSVTSGHNEQFF. The DNA of the CDR3 is TGTGCCAGCAGCGTGACTAGCGGCCACAATGAGCAGTTCTTC.

This clone was detected only a few times. The rearrangement uses TRBV2 and TRBJ2-7, with 9 bases identical to TRBD1. This CDR3 is built from 14 residues. Germline CDR1 reads SNHLY; CDR2 reads FYNNEI. The V and J ends lost 6 bases and 5 bases, in that order; junction bases with no gene match: 8. CDR3 sequence reads: CASSMGQGGHEQYF. The CDR3 coding sequence is TGTGCCAGCAGCATGGGACAGGGAGGTCACGAGCAGTACTTC.

The V gene is TRBV5-1, the J gene TRBJ2-5; 9 nucleotides agree with TRBD1. V trimming: 4 bases; J trimming: 4 bases; junction bases outside the gene matches: 8. The CDR3 is 15 amino acids. In germline, CDR1 is SGHRS, CDR2 YFSETQ. In nucleotides, the CDR3 is TGCGCCAGCAGCGGACAGGGGTATAGTGGAGAGACCCAGTACTTC. Protein sequence: CASSGQGYSGETQYF.

The V call is TRBV5-1, the J call TRBJ2-2; no clear D. The germline V gene encodes CDR1 SGHRS and CDR2 YFSETQ. V lost 5 bases to trimming and J lost 6 bases, with 8 bases between them. The CDR3 totals 12 residues. CDR3 in amino acids: CASRTDPGELFF. The CDR3 region has the DNA TGCGCCAGCAGAACAGACCCCGGGGAGCTGTTTTTT.

This clone was picked up a small number of times. The CDR3 spells CASSVLAGGPSYNEQFF. CDR3 nucleotides: TGTGCCAGCAGTGTCCTCGCGGGAGGGCCCTCCTACAATGAGCAGTTCTTC. The rearrangement uses TRBV25-1 and TRBJ2-1; 9 bases fit TRBD2. Unmatched junction bases numbered 7, after V lost 4 bases and J lost 0 bases. In germline, CDR1 is MGHDK, CDR2 SYGVNS. This CDR3 has 17 amino acids.

This clone was found a few times. The chain employs TRBV11-2 and TRBJ2-3, with a weak D call TRBD2 (5 bases). CDR1 and CDR2 (germline): SGHAT, FQNNGV. V was pared by 0 bases and J by 1 base, with 8 bases between. This CDR3 has 15 residues. The CDR3 DNA reads as TGTGCCAGCAGCTTAGAGAGGGCACGCACAGATACGCAGTATTTT. Amino acid sequence: CASSLERARTDTQYF.

This clone was counted between two and nine times. V gene TRBV15 combines with J gene TRBJ1-1; weak D call: TRBD1 (6 bases). Germline V gives CDR1 LNHNV, CDR2 YYDKDF (reference sequence). Trimming shortened V by 0 bases and J by 5 bases, and 13 bases separated the two germline ends. The CDR3 spans 15 residues. In DNA, the CDR3 is TGTGCCACCAGCAGAGATCGGGGGGCTGGTACTGAAGCTTTCTTT. Translation: CATSRDRGAGTEAFF.

The chain carries TRBV6-5 and TRBJ2-7; tentatively, D is TRBD2 (6 bases). Trimming stripped 1 base from V and 6 bases from J, with 13 bases between. Germline V gene sequence: CDR1 MNHEY, CDR2 SVGAGI. The CDR3 is 14 amino acids. CDR3 sequence: CASSYFGGVSEQYF. The CDR3 DNA reads TGTGCCAGCAGTTACTTTGGAGGGGTTAGCGAGCAGTACTTC.

The table lists this clone with a few counts. This sequence joins TRBV11-2 and TRBJ2-1; tentative D call: TRBD2 (6 bases). This CDR3 contains 15 residues. Per germline, CDR1 SGHAT and CDR2 FQNNGV. The ends were cut back, 0 bases at V and 1 base at J, with 7 bases in the middle. In DNA, the CDR3 is TGTGCCAGCAGCTTAGAGAGCGGGTCCTACAATGAGCAGTTCTTC. It is translated as CASSLESGSYNEQFF. The whole variable domain, filled in from reference TRBV11-2 and TRBJ2-1, reads EAGVAQSPRYKIIEKRQSVAFWCNPISGHATLYWYQQILGQGPKLLIQFQNNGVVDDSQLPKDRFSAERLKGVDSTLKIQPAKLEDSAVYLCASSLESGSYNEQFFGPGTRLTVL.

There are a few counts of this clone. The chain is built from TRBV6-1 and TRBJ2-7; TRBD2 agrees at 8 bases. Trimming removed 7 bases from V and 6 bases from J; junction bases left unmatched: 14. CDR3 size: 15 residues. Germline lookup yields CDR1 MNHNS and CDR2 SASEGT. The CDR3 here is CASTHSGLAGGEQYV. In nucleotides, the CDR3 is TGTGCCAGCACCCACTCTGGACTAGCTGGAGGCGAGCAGTACGTC.